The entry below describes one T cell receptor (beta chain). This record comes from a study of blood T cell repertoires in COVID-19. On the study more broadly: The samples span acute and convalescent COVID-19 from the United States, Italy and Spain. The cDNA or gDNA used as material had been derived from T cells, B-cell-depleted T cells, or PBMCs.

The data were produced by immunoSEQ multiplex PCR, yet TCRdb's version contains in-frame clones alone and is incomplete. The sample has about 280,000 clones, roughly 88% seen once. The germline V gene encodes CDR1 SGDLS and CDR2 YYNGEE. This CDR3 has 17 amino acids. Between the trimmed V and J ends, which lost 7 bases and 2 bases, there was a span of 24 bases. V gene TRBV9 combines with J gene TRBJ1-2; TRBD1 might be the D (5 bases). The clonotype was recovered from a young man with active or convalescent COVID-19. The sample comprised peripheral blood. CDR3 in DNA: TGTGCCAGCGGAGGGGCGGGGCGGGTAGGCCAAAACTATGGCTACACCTTC. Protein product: CASGGAGRVGQNYGYTF. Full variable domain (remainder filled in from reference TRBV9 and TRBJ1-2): DSGVTQTPKHLITATGQRVTLRCSPRSGDLSVYWYQQSLDQGLQFLIQYYNGEERAKGNILERFSAQQFPDLHSELNLSSLELGDSALYFCASGGAGRVGQNYGYTFGSGTRLTVV.